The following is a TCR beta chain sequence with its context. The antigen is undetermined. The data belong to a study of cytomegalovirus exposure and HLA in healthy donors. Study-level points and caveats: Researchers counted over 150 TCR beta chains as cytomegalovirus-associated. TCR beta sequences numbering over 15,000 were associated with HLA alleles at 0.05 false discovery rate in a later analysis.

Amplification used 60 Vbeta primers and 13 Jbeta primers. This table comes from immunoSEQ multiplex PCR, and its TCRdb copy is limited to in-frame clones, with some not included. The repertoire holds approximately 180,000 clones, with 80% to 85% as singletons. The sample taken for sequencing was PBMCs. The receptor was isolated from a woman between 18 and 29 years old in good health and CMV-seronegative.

The CDR3 sequence: CASSRLAGGMNTGELFF. CDR3 sequence (DNA): TGTGCCAGCTCACGACTAGCGGGAGGAATGAACACCGGGGAGCTGTTTTTT. The chain joins TRBV28 to TRBJ2-2, with 13 bases matching TRBD2. There are 17 residues in the CDR3. V gave up 8 bases and J gave up 1 base; unmatched junction bases: 7. From germline, CDR1 is MDHEN and CDR2 SYDVKM.